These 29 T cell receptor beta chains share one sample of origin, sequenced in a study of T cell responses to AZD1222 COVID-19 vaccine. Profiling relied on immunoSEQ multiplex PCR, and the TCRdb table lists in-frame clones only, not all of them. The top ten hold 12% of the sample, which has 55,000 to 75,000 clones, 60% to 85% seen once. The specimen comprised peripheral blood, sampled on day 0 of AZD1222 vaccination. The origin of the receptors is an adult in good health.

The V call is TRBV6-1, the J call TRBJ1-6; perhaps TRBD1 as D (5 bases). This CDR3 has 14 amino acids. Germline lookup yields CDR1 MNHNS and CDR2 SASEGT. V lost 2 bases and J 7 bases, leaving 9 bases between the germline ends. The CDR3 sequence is CASSERDENSPLHF. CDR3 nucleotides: TGTGCCAGCAGTGAACGGGACGAGAATTCACCCCTCCACTTT.

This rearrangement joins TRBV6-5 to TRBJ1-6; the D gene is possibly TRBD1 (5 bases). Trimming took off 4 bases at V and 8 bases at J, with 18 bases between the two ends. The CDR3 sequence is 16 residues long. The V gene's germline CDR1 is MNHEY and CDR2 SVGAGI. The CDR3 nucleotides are TGTGCCAGCAGTTTGACGGGGCGCCGGGGGGATTCACCCCTCCACTTT. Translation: CASSLTGRRGDSPLHF.

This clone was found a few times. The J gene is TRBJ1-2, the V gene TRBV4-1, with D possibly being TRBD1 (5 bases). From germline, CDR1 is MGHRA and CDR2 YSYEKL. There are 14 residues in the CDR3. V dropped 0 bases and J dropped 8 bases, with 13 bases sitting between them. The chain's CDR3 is CASSQDPGDWGYTF. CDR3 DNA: TGCGCCAGCAGCCAAGATCCGGGGGACTGGGGCTACACCTTC.

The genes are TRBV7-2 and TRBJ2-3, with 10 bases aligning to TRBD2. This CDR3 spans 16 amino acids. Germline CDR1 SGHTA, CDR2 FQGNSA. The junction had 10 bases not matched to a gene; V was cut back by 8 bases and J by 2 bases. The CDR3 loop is CASRPPLAGLTDTQYF. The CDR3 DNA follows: TGTGCCAGCCGACCCCCACTAGCGGGACTCACAGATACGCAGTATTTT.

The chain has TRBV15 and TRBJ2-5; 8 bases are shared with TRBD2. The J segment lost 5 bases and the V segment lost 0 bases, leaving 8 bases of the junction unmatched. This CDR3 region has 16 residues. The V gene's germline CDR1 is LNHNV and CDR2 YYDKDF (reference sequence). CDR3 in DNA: TGTGCCACCAGCAGAGATCGCCTAGCGGGTGGGGAGACCCAGTACTTC. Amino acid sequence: CATSRDRLAGGETQYF.

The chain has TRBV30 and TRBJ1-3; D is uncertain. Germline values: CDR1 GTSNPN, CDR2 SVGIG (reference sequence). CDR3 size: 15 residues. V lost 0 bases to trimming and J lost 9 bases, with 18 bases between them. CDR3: CAWSVGGRGWGTIYF. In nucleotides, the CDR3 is TGTGCCTGGAGTGTAGGAGGCCGAGGGTGGGGCACCATATATTTT.

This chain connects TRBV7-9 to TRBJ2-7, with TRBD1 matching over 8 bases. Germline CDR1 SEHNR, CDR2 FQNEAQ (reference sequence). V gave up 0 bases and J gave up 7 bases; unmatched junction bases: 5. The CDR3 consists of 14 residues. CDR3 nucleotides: TGTGCCAGCAGCTTAGCTGCGGACAGGGAGGAGCAGTACTTC. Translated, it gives CASSLAADREEQYF.

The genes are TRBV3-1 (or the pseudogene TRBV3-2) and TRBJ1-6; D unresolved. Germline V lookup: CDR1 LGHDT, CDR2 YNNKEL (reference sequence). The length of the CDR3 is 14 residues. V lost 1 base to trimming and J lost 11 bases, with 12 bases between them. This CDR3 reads CASSQVVWGTPLHF. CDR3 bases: TGTGCCAGCAGCCAAGTGGTGTGGGGTACACCCCTCCACTTT.

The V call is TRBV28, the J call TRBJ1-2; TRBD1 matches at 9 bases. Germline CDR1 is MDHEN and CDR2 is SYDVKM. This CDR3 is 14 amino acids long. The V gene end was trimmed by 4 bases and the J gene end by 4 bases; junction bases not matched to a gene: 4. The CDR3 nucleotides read TGTGCCAGCAGTTCCCTGACAGGGGGCTATGGCTACACCTTC. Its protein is CASSSLTGGYGYTF.

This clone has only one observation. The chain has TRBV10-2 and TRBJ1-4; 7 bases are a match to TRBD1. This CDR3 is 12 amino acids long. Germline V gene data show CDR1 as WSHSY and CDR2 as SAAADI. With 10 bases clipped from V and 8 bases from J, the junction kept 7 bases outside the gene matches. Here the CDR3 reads CATRTDREKLFF. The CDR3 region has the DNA TGCGCCACCCGAACGGACAGGGAAAAACTGTTTTTT.

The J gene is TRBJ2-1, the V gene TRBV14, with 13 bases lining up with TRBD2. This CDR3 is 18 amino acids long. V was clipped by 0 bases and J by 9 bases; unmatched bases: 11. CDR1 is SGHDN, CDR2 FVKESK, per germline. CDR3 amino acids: CASSQEPLLAGGPAEQFF. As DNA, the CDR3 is TGTGCCAGCAGCCAAGAGCCTCTACTAGCGGGGGGGCCCGCTGAGCAGTTCTTC.

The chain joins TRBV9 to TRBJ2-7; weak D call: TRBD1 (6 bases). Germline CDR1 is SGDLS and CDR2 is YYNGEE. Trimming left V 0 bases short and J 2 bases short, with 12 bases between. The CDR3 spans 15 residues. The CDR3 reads CASSVGAAGAYEQYF. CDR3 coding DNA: TGTGCCAGCAGCGTAGGGGCGGCAGGGGCCTACGAGCAGTACTTC.

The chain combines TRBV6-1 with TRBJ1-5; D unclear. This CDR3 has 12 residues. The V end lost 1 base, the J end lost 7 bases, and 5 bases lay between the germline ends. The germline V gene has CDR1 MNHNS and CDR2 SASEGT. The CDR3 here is CASSEGTQPQHF. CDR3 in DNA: TGTGCCAGCAGTGAAGGTACCCAGCCCCAGCATTTT.

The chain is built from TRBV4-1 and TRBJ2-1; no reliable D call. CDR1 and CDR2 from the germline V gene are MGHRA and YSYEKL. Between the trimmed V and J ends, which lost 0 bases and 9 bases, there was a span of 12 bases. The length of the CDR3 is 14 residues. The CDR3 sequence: CASSQDRFGFEQFF. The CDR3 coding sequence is TGCGCCAGCAGCCAAGATCGTTTTGGGTTTGAGCAGTTCTTC.

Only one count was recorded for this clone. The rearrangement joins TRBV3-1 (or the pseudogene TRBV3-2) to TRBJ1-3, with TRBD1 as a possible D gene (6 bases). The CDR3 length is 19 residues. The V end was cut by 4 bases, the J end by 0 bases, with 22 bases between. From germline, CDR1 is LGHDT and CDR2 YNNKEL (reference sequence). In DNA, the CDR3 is TGTGCCAGCAGCCCCCGCGGGCGCAGGGGCCCGAACTCTGGAAACACCATATATTTT. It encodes CASSPRGRRGPNSGNTIYF.

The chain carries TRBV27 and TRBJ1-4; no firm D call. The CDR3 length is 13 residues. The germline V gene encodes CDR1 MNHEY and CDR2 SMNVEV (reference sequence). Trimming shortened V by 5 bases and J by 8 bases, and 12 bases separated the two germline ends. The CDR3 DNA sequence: TGTGCCAGCAGTCCCCGGTTTGCCGAAAAACTGTTTTTT. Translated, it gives CASSPRFAEKLFF. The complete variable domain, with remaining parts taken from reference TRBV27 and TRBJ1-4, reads EAQVTQNPRYLITVTGKKLTVTCSQNMNHEYMSWYRQDPGLGLRQIYYSMNVEVTDKGDVPEGYKVSRKEKRNFPLILESPSPNQTSLYFCASSPRFAEKLFFGSGTQLSVL.

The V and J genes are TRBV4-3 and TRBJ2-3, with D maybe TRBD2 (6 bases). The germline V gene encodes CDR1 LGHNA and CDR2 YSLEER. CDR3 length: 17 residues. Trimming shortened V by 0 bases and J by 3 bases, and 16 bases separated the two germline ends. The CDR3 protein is CASSQDGGARQTDTQYF. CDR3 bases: TGCGCCAGCAGCCAAGATGGAGGGGCACGTCAGACAGATACGCAGTATTTT.

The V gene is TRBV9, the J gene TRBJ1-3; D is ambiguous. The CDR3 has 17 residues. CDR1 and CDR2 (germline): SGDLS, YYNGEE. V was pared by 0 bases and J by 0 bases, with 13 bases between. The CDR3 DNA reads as TGTGCCAGCAGCGTAGATACAGCACACCTCTCTGGAAACACCATATATTTT. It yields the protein CASSVDTAHLSGNTIYF.

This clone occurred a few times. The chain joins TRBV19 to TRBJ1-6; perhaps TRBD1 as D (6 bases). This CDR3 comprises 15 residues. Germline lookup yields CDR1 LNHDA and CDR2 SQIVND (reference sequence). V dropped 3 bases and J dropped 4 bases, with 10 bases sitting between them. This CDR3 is CASSIGQSYNSPLHF. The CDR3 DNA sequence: TGTGCCAGTAGTATCGGACAGTCTTATAATTCACCCCTCCACTTT. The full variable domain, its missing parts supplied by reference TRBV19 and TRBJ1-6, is DGGITQSPKYLFRKEGQNVTLSCEQNLNHDAMYWYRQDPGQGLRLIYYSQIVNDFQKGDIAEGYSVSREKKESFPLTVTSAQKNPTAFYLCASSIGQSYNSPLHFGNGTRLTVT.

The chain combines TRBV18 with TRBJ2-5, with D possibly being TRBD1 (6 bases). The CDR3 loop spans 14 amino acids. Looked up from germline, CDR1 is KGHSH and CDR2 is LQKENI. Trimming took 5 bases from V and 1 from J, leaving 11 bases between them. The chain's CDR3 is CASSATGFQETQYF. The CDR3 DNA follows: TGTGCCAGCTCAGCTACAGGGTTCCAAGAGACCCAGTACTTC.

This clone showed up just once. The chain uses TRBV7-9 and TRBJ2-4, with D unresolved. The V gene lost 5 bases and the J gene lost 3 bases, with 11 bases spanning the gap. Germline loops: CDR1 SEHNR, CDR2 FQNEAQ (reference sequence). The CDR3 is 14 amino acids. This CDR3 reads CASSPGVSKNIQYF. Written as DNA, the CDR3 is TGTGCCAGCAGCCCAGGCGTCAGCAAAAACATTCAGTACTTC. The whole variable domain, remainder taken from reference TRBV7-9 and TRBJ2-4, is DTGVSQNPRHKITKRGQNVTFRCDPISEHNRLYWYRQTLGQGPEFLTYFQNEAQLEKSRLLSDRFSAERPKGSFSTLEIQRTEQGDSAMYLCASSPGVSKNIQYFGAGTRLSVL.

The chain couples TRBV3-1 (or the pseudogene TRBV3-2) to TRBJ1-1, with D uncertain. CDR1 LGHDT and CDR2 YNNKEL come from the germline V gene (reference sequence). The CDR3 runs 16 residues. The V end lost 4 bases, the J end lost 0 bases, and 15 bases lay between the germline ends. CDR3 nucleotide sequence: TGTGCCAGCAGCCGTCGAGCGAGAAGCTTGAACACTGAAGCTTTCTTT. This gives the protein CASSRRARSLNTEAFF.

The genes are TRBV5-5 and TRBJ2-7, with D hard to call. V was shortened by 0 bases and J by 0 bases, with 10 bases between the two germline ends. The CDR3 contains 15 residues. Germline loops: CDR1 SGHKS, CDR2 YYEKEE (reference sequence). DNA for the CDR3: TGTGCCAGCAGCTTGGTACAGTCGAGCTCCTACGAGCAGTACTTC. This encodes CASSLVQSSSYEQYF.

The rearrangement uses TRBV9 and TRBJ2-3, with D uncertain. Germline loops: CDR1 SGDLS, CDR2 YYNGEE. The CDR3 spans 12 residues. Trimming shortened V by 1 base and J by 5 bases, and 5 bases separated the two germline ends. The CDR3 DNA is TGTGCCAGCAGCGTACTAGGAGATACGCAGTATTTT. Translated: CASSVLGDTQYF.

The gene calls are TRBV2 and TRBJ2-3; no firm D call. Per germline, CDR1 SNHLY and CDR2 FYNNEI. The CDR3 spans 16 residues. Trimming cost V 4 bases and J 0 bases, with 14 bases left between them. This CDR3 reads CASSAEGGSSTDTQYF. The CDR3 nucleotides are TGTGCCAGCAGTGCGGAAGGCGGCTCTAGCACAGATACGCAGTATTTT.

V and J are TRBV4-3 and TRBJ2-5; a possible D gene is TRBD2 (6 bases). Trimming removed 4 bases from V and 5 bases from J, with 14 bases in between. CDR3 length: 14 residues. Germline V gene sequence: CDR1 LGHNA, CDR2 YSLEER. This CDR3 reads CASSRTTSRETQYF. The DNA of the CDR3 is TGCGCCAGCAGCCGGACTACTAGCAGGGAGACCCAGTACTTC.

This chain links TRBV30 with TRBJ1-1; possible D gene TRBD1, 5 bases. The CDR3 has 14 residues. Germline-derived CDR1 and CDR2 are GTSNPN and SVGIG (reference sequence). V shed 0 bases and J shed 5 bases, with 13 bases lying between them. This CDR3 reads CAWSVLGGLTEAFF. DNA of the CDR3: TGTGCCTGGAGTGTACTTGGGGGGTTAACTGAAGCTTTCTTT.

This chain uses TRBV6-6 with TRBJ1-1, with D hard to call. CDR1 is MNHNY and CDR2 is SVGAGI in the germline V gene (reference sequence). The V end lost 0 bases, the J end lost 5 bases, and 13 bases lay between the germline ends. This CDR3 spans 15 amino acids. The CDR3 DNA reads TGTGCCAGCAGTTACTCGAAAGGGTCTGGGACTGAAGCTTTCTTT. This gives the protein CASSYSKGSGTEAFF.

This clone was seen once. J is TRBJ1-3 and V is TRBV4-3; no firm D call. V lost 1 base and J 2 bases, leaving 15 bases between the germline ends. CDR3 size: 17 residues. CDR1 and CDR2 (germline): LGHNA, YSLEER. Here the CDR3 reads CASSQGSSGITGNTIYF. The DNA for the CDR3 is TGCGCCAGCAGCCAAGGATCATCAGGCATAACTGGAAACACCATATATTTT.